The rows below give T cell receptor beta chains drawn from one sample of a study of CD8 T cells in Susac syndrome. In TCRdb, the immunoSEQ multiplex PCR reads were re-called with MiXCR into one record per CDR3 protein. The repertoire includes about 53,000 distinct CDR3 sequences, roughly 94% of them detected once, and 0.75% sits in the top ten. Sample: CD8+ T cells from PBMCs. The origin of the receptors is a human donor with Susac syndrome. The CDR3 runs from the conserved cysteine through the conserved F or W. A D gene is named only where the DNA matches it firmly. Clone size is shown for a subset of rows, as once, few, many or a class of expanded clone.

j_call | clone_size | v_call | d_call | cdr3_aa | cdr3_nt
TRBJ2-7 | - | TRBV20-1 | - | CSASRLLGSYEQYF | TGCAGTGCCTCCCGGTTACTAGGCTCCTACGAGCAGTACTTC
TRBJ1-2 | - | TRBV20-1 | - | CSARDPQQACYTF | TGCAGTGCTAGAGATCCCCAACAGGCCTGCTACACCTTC
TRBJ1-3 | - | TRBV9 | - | CASSVSSGNTIYF | TGTGCCAGCAGCGTGAGCTCTGGAAACACCATATATTTT
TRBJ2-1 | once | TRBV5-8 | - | CASSLVRGSRGVSYNEQFF | TGTGCCAGCAGCTTGGTTAGGGGCTCCCGAGGTGTCTCCTACAATGAGCAGTTCTTC
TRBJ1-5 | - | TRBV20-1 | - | CSARAYGGNQPQHF | TGCAGTGCTAGGGCCTACGGGGGTAATCAGCCCCAGCATTTT
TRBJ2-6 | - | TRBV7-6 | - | CASSLVLGAGSGANVLTF | TGTGCCAGCAGCTTAGTACTGGGGGCGGGATCTGGGGCCAACGTCCTGACTTTC
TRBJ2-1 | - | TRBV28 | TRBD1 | CASSSLDRGEQFF | TGTGCCAGCAGTTCCCTGGACAGGGGTGAGCAGTTCTTC
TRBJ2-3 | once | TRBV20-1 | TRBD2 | CSARAVSGGLPDTQYF | TGCAGTGCTAGAGCGGTTAGCGGGGGGCTGCCAGATACGCAGTATTTT
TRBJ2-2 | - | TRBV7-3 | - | CASSPTLMGGELFF | TGTGCCAGCAGCCCGACGCTCATGGGCGGGGAGCTGTTTTTT
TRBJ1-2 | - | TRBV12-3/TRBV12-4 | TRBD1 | CASSDLRDRGREADYTF | TGTGCCAGCAGTGACCTCCGGGACAGGGGCCGTGAGGCGGACTACACCTTC
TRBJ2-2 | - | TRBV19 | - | CASSPQVFGELFF | TGTGCCAGTAGTCCCCAAGTATTCGGGGAGCTGTTTTTT
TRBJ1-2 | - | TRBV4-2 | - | CASSPPPGELDYGYTF | TGTGCCAGCAGCCCGCCCCCAGGGGAACTAGACTATGGCTACACCTTC
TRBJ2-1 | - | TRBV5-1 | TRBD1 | CASSAPGQGNEQFF | TGCGCCAGCTCTGCCCCGGGACAGGGGAATGAGCAGTTCTTC
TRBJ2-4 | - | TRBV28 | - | CASSLGVSAKNIQYF | TGTGCCAGCAGCCTCGGGGTTAGCGCCAAAAACATTCAGTACTTC
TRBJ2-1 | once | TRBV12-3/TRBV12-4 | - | CASKTTVNNEQFF | TGTGCCAGCAAGACGACAGTTAACAATGAGCAGTTCTTC
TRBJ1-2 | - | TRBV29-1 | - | CSVRADPGSYGYTF | TGCAGCGTTCGGGCCGATCCAGGTTCCTATGGCTACACCTTC
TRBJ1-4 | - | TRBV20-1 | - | CSASRRPGTLGEKLFF | TGCAGTGCTAGCCGGCGTCCCGGGACACTGGGTGAAAAACTGTTTTTT
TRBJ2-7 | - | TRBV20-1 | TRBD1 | CSARADRDASYEQYF | TGCAGTGCTAGAGCTGACAGGGACGCTTCCTACGAGCAGTACTTC
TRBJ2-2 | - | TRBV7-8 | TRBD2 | CASRRLAGGNGELFF | TGTGCCAGCAGAAGACTAGCGGGGGGAAACGGGGAGCTGTTTTTT
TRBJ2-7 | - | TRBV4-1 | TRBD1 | CASSLDREVSEQYF | TGCGCCAGCAGCCTGGACAGGGAGGTCTCCGAGCAGTACTTC
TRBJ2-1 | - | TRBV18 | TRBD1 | CASSPQDRSYNEQFF | TGTGCCAGCTCACCACAGGACAGGTCCTACAATGAGCAGTTCTTC
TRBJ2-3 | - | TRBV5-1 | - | CASSLEVGWLLTDTQYF | TGCGCCAGCAGCTTGGAGGTGGGGTGGCTCCTCACAGATACGCAGTATTTT
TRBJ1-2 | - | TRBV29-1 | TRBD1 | CSVMGQGDYGYTF | TGCAGCGTAATGGGACAGGGGGACTATGGCTACACCTTC
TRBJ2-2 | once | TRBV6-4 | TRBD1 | CASSLTGGWNTGELFF | TGTGCCAGCAGTCTGACAGGGGGCTGGAACACCGGGGAGCTGTTTTTT
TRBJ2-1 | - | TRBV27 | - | CASRKGGNEQFF | TGTGCCAGCAGGAAGGGGGGGAATGAGCAGTTCTTC
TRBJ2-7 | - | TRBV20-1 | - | CSASLGEQYF | TGCAGTGCGAGCCTAGGTGAGCAGTACTTC
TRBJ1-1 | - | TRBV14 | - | CASSQAWTEAFF | TGTGCCAGCAGCCAAGCGTGGACTGAAGCTTTCTTT
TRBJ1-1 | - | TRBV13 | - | CASSLAHIQGPEAFF | TGTGCCAGCAGCTTAGCCCACATCCAAGGCCCTGAAGCTTTCTTT
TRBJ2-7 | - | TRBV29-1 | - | CSVEDGLRYEQYF | TGCAGCGTTGAAGATGGGCTGCGGTACGAGCAGTACTTC
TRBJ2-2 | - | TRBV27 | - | CASSTGELFF | TGTGCCAGCAGCACCGGGGAGCTGTTTTTT
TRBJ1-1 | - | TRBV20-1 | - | CSARASGDAGWWGTEAFF | TGCAGTGCTAGGGCAAGCGGGGACGCCGGGTGGTGGGGCACTGAAGCTTTCTTT
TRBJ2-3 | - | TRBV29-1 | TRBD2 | CSVQARAGGRDTQYF | TGCAGCGTTCAAGCACGAGCGGGGGGGAGGGATACGCAGTATTTT
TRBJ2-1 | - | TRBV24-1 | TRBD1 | CATSDVATGIGYNEQFF | TGTGCCACCAGTGACGTAGCGACAGGGATCGGCTACAATGAGCAGTTCTTC
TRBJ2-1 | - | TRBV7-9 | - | CASSLEVRVEQFF | TGTGCCAGCAGCTTAGAGGTCAGGGTTGAGCAGTTCTTC
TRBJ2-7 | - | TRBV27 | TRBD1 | CASSLLTGDEQYF | TGTGCCAGCAGTTTATTGACAGGGGACGAGCAGTACTTC
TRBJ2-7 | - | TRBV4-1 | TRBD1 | CASSHDGTASYEQYF | TGCGCCAGCAGCCATGACGGGACAGCATCCTACGAGCAGTACTTC
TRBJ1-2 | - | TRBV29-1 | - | CSGGRTNYGYTF | TGCAGCGGAGGACGGACTAACTATGGCTACACCTTC
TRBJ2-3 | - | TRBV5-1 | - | CASSSLDGVNTQYF | TGCGCCAGCAGCTCCCTGGACGGGGTCAATACGCAGTATTTT
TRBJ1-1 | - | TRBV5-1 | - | CASSLVYATSNTEAFF | TGCGCCAGCAGCTTGGTCTACGCCACTTCGAACACTGAAGCTTTCTTT